This entry is about one T cell receptor beta chain. Its antigen is not yet known. Base qualities are missing; no much larger clone stands one base away. The donors were healthy, HIV-negative adults with no recently reported acute infections or vaccinations. All donors were Caucasian adults living in Nashville, Tennessee, USA. CD4+ T cells were enriched through magnetic negative selection, after which naive cells were positively selected on CD45RA and the remaining negative fraction served as the memory subset. Blood was obtained by leukapheresis, after which PBMCs were separated by Ficoll-Histopaque density gradient centrifugation and cryopreserved in liquid nitrogen vapor phase. Analytical flow cytometry was used to check the purity and quantity of every magnetically sorted T cell population. Genomic DNA was isolated from each sorted fraction and quantified by UV absorbance on a Nanodrop 2000c. The sample comes from a study of shared clonotypes between healthy human individuals (dated by TCRdb to the early 2020s). Study-wide context: A few men and two women, aged 18 to 49 years, made up the cohort. For each donor, three plates each were used for CD4 naive and CD4 memory, two plates were used for CD8 naive, and one plate was used for CD8 memory. Leukapheresis yielded between about 0.9 and 9.5 billion PBMCs per donor. Blood TCR repertoires of about 5 healthy adults were deeply sequenced to estimate repertoire size and the extent of clonotype sharing between individuals. Different laboratories and diverse techniques were used to prepare libraries and sequence TCR repertoires, to increase sequencing depth and limit assay-specific biases.

Overall study outcomes, separate from this receptor: Naive subsets generally had larger estimated clonotype richness than memory subsets did. Pairwise subsampling led to the expectation that sequencing depth would affect the degree of clonotype sharing among donors. Because the study included a small number of donors, the genetic and exposure-history diversity represented was limited. Sharing across several donors was observed for about 5% of naive CD4, 3% to 3.5% of naive CD8, roughly 2.3% of memory CD4, and 0.4% of memory CD8 clonotypes. Compared with non-shared clonotypes, clonotypes shared by all four sorted-subset donors had higher generation probabilities. Only blood was sampled, and tissue TCR repertoires likely differ from those in blood. Even with the large sequencing depth, rarefaction of the sorted-subset datasets indicated that sequencing was incomplete.

V sheds 5 bases and J sheds 7 bases, leaving 15 bases between their ends. The CDR3 has 14 amino acids, counting the end cysteine and phenylalanine. Only CDR3 DNA is held: 42 bases, read in frame from base 1. The germline V gene (reference sequence) specifies GTSNPN as CDR1 and SVGIG as CDR2. Using the deep immunoSEQ assay, multiplex PCR amplified TCR CDR3 regions from genomic DNA. Genomic DNA extracted from each cell subset was distributed evenly over all wells of several immunoSEQ 96-well plates, and each plate served as one replicate. For sorted subsets, roughly 190 ng of genomic DNA, equivalent to roughly 33,000 T cell genomes, went into each replicate PCR. Purified libraries were quantified with a Qubit 3.0 fluorometer, sized on a Bioanalyzer 2100, and re-quantified with the KAPA Library Quantification kit. Every immunoSEQ 96-well plate was sequenced on a separate single-read 150-cycle Illumina NextSeq 550 flow cell. The study's processing was this. Because the immunoSEQ output held only junctional sequences and lacked quality scores, the filtering could not match the filtering applied to full-length reads. To assign V/J genes and CDR3, sequences were annotated using PyIR, a Python wrapper for IgBLAST v1.9, with IMGT germline references. Reads were filtered out if the reads had weak V/J assignments (E-value above 1e-6), no CDR3, stop codons, out-of-frame junctions, or ambiguous translated residues. A V3J clonotype was defined by an identical inferred V gene, J gene, and CDR3 amino acid sequence. The percentage overlap between two repertoires was calculated by dividing the number of shared unique clonotypes by the size of the smaller repertoire. Repertoire richness was assessed with RTK rarefaction, the Chao1 estimator, and Recon v2.1 estimates of unobserved clonotypes. Generation probabilities for all TCRbeta clonotypes obtained by the gDNA method from a handful of donors were computed using OLGA. TCRdb carries this immuneACCESS record with in-frame sequences only. Its versions omit some clonotypes, under half of them owing to an unresolved V gene in the studies checked, with the rest unexplained. D and trimming come from the DNA, and the V and J calls and clone size come from that table. The sample data list roughly 2.6 million clones, and around nine tenths of these were observed just once. Clones ranked in the top ten supply about 0.13% of the sample.

Recombination linked TRBV30 to TRBJ1-6; perhaps TRBD1 is the D gene, with 6 bases matching. The sequenced sample was naive CD4+ T cells sorted from blood. According to the study, the label for this sample's cell subset or site signals: CD45RA+ positively selected. This sequence was found in a man aged 18-30 years in good health. The CDR3 amino acid sequence is: CAWGPGGRNSPLHF. In nucleotide form, the sequence is TGTGCCTGGGGACCGGGGGGGCGAAATTCACCCCTCCACTTT.